This T cell receptor (beta chain) was sequenced during a study of blood T cells in healthy people across ages. For the second PCR, which ran for about 6 to 11 cycles, a sample-barcoded 5' primer and a J-beta primer mix were used. The authors tagged each cDNA molecule using a template-switch adaptor with 12 random nucleotides. MiXCR, applied by TCRdb to the 5' RACE reads, yields one record per CDR3 protein. Here the sample spans roughly 1,100,000 distinct CDR3 sequences, 20% to 25% being singletons. This clonotype was counted ten times or more. This sample also belongs to another study, concerning T cells of mothers and their children.

This receptor was taken from a girl aged 2-9 years in good health. Input material: blood.

The chain's CDR3 is CASSFQGMSYNEQFF. CDR3 coding DNA: TGTGCCAGCAGCTTTCAGGGTATGTCCTACAATGAGCAGTTCTTC. The chain couples TRBV7-2 to TRBJ2-1; the D gene is possibly TRBD1 (5 bases). This CDR3 comprises 15 residues. Germline loops: CDR1 SGHTA, CDR2 FQGNSA. V gave up 3 bases and J gave up 1 base, with 10 bases separating them.